This TCR beta chain stems from a study of cytomegalovirus exposure and HLA in healthy donors. The primer mix had 60 Vbeta and 13 Jbeta primers. As originally analysed: Later, an analysis found about 83 million unique TCR beta chains, and 9.5 million to 12 million of these were shared. Repertoires were generated with immunoSEQ multiplex PCR, while TCRdb's copy carries only in-frame clones and drops some. V, J and clone size were drawn from that table, and D and trimming were deduced from the DNA. This table holds about 160,000 clones, around three quarters found once. CDR3 length: 14 amino acids. The V end was cut by 5 bases, the J end by 3 bases, with 14 bases between. CDR1 and CDR2 (germline): MDHEN, SYDVKM.

The sample comprised PBMCs. The chain recombines TRBV28 with TRBJ2-7; tentatively, D is TRBD2 (6 bases). This sequence was found in a woman between 25 and 40 years old in good health and CMV-seronegative. The DNA for the CDR3 is TGTGCCAGCAGTAAAACCCCGGGGGTCTACGAGCAGTACTTC. It translates to CASSKTPGVYEQYF.